Listed below are T cell receptor beta chains from one sample, sequenced in a study of spatial heterogeneity in lung cancer. Via MiXCR, TCRdb re-called the 5' RACE reads, giving one row per CDR3 protein. The table records 35,000 to 50,000 distinct CDR3 sequences, more than 20% of them present only once. The input for sequencing was PBMCs, taken at follow-up. The receptors shown here come from a female donor with early-stage non-small cell lung cancer. Both conserved end residues are part of each CDR3.

15 TRBV7-8 CASSWGQGSNNEQYF
13 TRBV5-5 CASSLSWLREQYF
12 TRBV12-3/TRBV12-4 CASSPRDYGYTF
15 TRBV6-5 CASSILAGGVNEQFF
14 TRBV20-1 CSASLQGLGYEQYF
13 TRBV15 CATSRDLEEKLFF
15 TRBV9 CASSVVREGNNEQFF
14 TRBV5-4 CASSPWTVTDTQYF
17 TRBV27 CASSLWVVGTNTGELFF
15 TRBV7-3 CASSLTGDSTDTQYF
13 TRBV20-1 CSARANQNTEAFF
12 TRBV15 CATSRAKDTQYF
15 TRBV5-1 CASSFSSLGNTEAFF
14 TRBV2 CASSESRMNTEAFF
13 TRBV6-1 CASSEAGRAEAFF
13 TRBV11-3 CASSPGFYNEQFF
12 TRBV20-1 CSAADRGSPLHF
16 TRBV7-6 CASSLAREGNNEKLFF